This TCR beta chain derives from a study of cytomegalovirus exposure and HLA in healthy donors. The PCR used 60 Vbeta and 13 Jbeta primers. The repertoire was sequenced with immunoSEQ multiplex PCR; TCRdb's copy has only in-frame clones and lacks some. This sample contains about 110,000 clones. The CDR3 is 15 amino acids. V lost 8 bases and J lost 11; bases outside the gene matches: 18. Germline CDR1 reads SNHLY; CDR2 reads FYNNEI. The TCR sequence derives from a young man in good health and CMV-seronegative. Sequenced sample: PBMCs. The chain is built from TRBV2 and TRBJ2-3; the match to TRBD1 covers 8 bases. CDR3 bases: TGTGCCAGCCAATCTAATGGACAGGGAGTTAGAGGGCAGTATTTT. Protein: CASQSNGQGVRGQYF.